The T cell receptor (beta chain) described here comes from a study of T and B cells in COVID-19 patients. Whole-study results and caveats: Symptomatic-phase blood samples from mildly ill patients and early samples from severe cases were scarce.

From blood, roughly 220-550 ng of genomic DNA served as TRB template. The CDR3 has 15 residues. Trimming cost V 5 bases and J 4 bases, with 14 bases left between them. Germline V CDR1 and CDR2: SEHNR, FQNEAQ (reference sequence). A word on this clonotype: What it binds is not known.

BIOMED2 TRB-A/B primer pools were used in multiplex TRB PCR. TCRdb re-derived calls from the multiplex PCR reads in MiXCR, one entry per CDR3 protein. Altogether fewer than 10,000 distinct CDR3 sequences are present, 25% to 40% being singletons, with the ten largest covering approximately 22%. The material sequenced was blood. The chain employs TRBV7-9 and TRBJ1-4; no clear D gene. The TCR comes from a human donor who had recovered from COVID-19. CDR3: CASSPIIRDNEKLFF. DNA of the CDR3: TGTGCCAGCAGCCCAATAATTCGGGATAATGAAAAACTGTTTTTT.